Included here is one T cell receptor beta chain sequence, with context. Its target is unknown. The data belong to a study of response to subunit inactivated influenza vaccine. V shed 4 bases and J shed 6 bases, with 16 bases lying between them. Germline lookup yields CDR1 SGHTA and CDR2 FQGNSA. The CDR3 extends over 16 amino acids. One entry per CDR3 protein results from TCRdb running MiXCR on the RT-PCR reads. Of about 700,000 distinct CDR3 sequences in the sample, about 15% were seen once. Study-wide results and caveats: Authors suggested each seasonal influenza vaccination recruits few new T cells.

The sample here was PBMCs from blood, taken about 13 days after vaccination. The receptor's source is a man in his fifties who received an inactivated influenza vaccine. V is TRBV7-2 and J is TRBJ1-6; tentative D call: TRBD1 (5 bases). The CDR3 spells CASSWETRGGNSPLHF. The CDR3 coding sequence is TGTGCCAGCAGCTGGGAAACTCGGGGCGGTAATTCACCCCTCCACTTT.